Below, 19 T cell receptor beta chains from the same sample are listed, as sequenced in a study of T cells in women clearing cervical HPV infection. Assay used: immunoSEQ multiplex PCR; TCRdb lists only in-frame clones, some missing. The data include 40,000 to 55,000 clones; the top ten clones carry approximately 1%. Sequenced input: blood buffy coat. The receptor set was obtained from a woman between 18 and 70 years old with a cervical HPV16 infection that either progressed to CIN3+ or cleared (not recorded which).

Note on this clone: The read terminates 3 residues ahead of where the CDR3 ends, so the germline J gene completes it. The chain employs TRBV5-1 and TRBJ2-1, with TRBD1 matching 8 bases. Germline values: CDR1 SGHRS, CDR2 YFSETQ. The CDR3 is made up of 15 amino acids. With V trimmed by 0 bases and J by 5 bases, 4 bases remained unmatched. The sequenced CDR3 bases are TGCGCCAGCAGCTTGGCAGGGGGCGTCGACAATGAG. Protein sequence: CASSLAGGVDNE. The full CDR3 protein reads CASSLAGGVDNEQFF.

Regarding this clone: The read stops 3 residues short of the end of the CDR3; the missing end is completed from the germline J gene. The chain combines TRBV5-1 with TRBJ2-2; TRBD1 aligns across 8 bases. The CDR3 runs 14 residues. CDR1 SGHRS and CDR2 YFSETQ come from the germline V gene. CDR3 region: CASSTGQGREKLFF. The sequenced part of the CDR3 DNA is TGCGCCAGCAGCACAGGACAGGGAAGGGAAAAG.

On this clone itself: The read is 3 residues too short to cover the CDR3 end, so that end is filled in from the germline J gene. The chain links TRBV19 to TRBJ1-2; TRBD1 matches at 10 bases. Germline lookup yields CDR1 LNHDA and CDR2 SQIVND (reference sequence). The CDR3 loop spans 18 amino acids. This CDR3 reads CASSSSASPGQGRNIYTF. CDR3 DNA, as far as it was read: TGTGCCAGTAGTTCCTCAGCCTCACCGGGACAGGGGAGAAACATC.

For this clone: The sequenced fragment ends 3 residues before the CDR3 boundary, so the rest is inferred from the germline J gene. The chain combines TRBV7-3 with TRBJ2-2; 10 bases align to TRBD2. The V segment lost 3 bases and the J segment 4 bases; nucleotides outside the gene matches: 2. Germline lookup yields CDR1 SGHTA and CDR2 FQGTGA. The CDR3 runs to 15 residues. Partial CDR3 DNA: TGTGCCAGCAGCTTGAGCGGGGGGGGCACCGGGGAG. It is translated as CASSLSGGGTGE. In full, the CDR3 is CASSLSGGGTGELFF. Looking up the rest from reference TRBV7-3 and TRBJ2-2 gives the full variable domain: GAGVSQTPSNKVTEKGKYVELRCDPISGHTALYWYRQSLGQGPEFLIYFQGTGAADDSGLPNDRFFAVRPEGSVSTLKIQRTERGDSAVYLCASSLSGGGTGELFFGEGSRLTVL.

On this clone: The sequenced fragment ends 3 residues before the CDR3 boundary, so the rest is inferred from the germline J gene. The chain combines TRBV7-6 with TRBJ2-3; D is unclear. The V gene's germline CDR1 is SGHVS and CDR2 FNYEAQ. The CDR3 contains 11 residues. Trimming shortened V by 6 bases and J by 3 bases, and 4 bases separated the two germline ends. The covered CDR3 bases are TGTGCCAGCAGAGGTACAGATACG. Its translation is CASRGTDT. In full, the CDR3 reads CASRGTDTQYF. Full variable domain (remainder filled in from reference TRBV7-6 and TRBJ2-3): GAGVSQSPRYKVTKRGQDVALRCDPISGHVSLYWYRQALGQGPEFLTYFNYEAQQDKSGLPNDRFSAERPEGSISTLTIQRTEQRDSAMYRCASRGTDTQYFGPGTRLTVL.

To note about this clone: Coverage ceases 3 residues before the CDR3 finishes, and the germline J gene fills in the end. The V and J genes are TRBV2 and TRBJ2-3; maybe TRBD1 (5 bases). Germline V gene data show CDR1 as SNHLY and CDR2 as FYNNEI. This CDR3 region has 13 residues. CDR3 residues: CASSVGQKEPQYF. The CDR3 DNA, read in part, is TGTGCCAGCAGTGTGGGGCAGAAGGAGCCG.

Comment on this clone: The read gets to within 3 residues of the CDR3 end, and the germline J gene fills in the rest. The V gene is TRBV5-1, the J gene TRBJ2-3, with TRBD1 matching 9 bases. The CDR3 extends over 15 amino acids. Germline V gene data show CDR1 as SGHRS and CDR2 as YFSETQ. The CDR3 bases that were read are TGCGCCAGCAGCTTGGAGGGACAGGGACATCAGCCG. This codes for CASSLEGQGHQP. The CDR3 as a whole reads CASSLEGQGHQPQYF.

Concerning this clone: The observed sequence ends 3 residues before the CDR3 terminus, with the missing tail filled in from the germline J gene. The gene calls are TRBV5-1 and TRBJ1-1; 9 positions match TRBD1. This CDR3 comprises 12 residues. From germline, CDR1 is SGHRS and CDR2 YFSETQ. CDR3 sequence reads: CASSFGQGEAFF. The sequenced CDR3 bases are TGCGCCAGCAGCTTTGGACAGGGGGAA.

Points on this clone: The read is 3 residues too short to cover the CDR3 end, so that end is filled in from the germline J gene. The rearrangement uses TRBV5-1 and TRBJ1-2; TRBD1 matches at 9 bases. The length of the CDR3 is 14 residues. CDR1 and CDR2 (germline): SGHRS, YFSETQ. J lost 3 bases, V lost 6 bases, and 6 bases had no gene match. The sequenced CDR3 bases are TGCGCCAGCAAGTCCCGACAGGGGGACTATGGC. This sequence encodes CASKSRQGDYG. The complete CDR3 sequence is CASKSRQGDYGYTF.

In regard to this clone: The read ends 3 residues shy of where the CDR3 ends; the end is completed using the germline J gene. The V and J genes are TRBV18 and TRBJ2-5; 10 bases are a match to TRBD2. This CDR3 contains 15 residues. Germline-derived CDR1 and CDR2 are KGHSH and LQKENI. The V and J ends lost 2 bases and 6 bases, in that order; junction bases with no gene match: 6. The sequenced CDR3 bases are TGTGCCAGCTCACCAGCCGGGACTAGCGAGCAGACC. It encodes CASSPAGTSEQT. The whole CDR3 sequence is CASSPAGTSEQTQYF.

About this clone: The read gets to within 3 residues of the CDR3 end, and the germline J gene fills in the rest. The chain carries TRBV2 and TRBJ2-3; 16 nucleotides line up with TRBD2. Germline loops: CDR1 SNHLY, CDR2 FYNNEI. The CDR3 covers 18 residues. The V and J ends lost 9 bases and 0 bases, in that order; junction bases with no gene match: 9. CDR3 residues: CASGGTSGGGLSTDTQYF. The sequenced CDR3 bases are TGTGCCAGTGGTGGGACTAGCGGGGGGGGACTAAGCACAGATACG.

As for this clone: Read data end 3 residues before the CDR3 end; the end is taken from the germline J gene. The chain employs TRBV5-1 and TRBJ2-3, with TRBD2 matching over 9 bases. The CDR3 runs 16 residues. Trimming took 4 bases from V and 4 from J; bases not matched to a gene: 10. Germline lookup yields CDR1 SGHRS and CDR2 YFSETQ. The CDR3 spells CASSPAGGGAPDTQYF. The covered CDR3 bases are TGCGCCAGCAGCCCCGCGGGCGGGGGGGCACCAGATACG.

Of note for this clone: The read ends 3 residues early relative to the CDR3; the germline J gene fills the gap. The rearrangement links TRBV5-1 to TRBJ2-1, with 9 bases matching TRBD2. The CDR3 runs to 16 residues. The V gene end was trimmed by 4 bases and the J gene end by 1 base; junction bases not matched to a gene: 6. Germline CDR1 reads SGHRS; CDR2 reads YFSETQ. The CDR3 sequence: CASSRIAGVSYNEQFF. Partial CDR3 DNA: TGCGCCAGCAGCCGGATAGCGGGAGTATCCTACAATGAG.

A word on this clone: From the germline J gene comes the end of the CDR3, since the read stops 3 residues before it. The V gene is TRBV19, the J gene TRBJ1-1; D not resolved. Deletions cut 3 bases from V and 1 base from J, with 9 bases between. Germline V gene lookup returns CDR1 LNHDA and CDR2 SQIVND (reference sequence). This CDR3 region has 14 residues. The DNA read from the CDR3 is TGTGCCAGTAGTATCCACCCGGGGAACACTGAA. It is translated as CASSIHPGNTE. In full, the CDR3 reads CASSIHPGNTEAFF.

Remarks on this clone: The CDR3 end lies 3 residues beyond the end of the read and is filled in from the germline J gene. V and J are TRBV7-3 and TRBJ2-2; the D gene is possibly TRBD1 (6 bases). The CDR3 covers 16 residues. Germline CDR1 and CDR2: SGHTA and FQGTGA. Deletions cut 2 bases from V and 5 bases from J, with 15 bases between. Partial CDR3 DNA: TGTGCCAGCAGCTTAGGGACATTCGGTCGGACCGGGGAG. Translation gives CASSLGTFGRTGE. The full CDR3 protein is CASSLGTFGRTGELFF.

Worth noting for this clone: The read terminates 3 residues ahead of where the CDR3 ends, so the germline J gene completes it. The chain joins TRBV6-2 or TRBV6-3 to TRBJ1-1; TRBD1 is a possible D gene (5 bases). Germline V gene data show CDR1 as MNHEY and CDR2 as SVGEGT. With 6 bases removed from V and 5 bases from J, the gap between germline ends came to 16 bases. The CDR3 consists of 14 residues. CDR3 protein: CASRLKTGGTEAFF. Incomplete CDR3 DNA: TGTGCCAGCAGGTTAAAAACAGGTGGTACTGAA.

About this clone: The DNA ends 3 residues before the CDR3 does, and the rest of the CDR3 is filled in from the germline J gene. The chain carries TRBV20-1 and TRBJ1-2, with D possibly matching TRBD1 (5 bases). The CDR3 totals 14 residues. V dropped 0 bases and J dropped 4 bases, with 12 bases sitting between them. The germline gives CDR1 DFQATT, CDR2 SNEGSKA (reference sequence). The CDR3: CSARDLGQVYGYTF. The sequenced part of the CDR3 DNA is TGCAGTGCTAGAGATCTAGGACAAGTCTATGGC.

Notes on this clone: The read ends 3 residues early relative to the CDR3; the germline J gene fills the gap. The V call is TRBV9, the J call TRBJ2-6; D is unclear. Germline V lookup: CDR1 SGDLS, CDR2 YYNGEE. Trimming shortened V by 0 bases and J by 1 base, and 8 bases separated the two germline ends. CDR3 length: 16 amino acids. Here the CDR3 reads CASSVASQSGANVLTF. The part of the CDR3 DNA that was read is TGTGCCAGCAGCGTAGCATCACAGTCTGGGGCCAACGTC.

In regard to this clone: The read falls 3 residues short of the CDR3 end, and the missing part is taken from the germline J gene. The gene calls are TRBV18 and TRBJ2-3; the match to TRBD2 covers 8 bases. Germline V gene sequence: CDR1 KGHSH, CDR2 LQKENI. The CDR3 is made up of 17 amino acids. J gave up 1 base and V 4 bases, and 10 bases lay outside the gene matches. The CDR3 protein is CASSRSEASGRTDTQYF. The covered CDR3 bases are TGTGCCAGCTCACGGTCGGAAGCTAGCGGGCGCACAGATACG.